This T cell receptor (beta chain) emerged from a study of molecular identifiers for immune sequencing clone quantification (dated by TCRdb to the late 2010s). With regard to the full study: For a replicate experiment, RNA from roughly 20,000 or 100,000 naive CD8 T cells was divided into five aliquots, and four of the five aliquots were sequenced. This methods study used CD8 T cells to benchmark TCR RNA copy counting and molecular-identifier clustering-based TCR repertoire sequencing (MIDCIRS). General findings and caveats noted by the study authors: Highly expanded clone sizes could be underestimated if identical TCR molecules share a barcode. Modeling estimated about three recovered TCR RNA copies per cell, compared with roughly 10 by digital PCR, which implies around 33% capture efficiency. In CMV-specific effector cells, clones with more than 20 RNA copies accounted for over 97% of molecules, whereas in naive cells such clones accounted for under 1%. Naive libraries contained spiked-in Jurkat TCR RNA (around ten copies' worth), which is not part of the donor repertoire. When barcode sub-clustering was not used, chimeric consensus sequences inflated TCR diversity, with chimeras reaching as high as 47%. A single cell's worth of spiked-in Jurkat TCR RNA was reported detectable even among one million naive CD8 T cells.

As encoded in the germline V gene (reference sequence), CDR1 is DFQATT while CDR2 is SNEGSKA. Inclusive of the bounding cysteine and phenylalanine, the CDR3 is 11 residues long. Only the CDR3 region is kept as DNA, spanning 33 bases read in frame from base 1. V is clipped by 3 bases and J by 7 bases, and the sequence between their germline boundaries is 7 bases long. Libraries were constructed by PCR. The reads were generated on a NextSeq 500. Bulk TCR libraries were made following a previously described method, with the TCR primers given in Table S5. Purification of total RNA was performed with the Qiagen AllPrep DNA/RNA kit. Before analysis, reads from multiple sequencing runs of one library were combined. As for how the authors treated the data: Reads were retained only if their TCR constant sequence matched exactly, and those retained reads were trimmed to 150 nt and grouped according to their 12-nt molecular barcodes. Reads in each barcode group were sub-clustered using a 15% Levenshtein threshold, and a quality-weighted consensus sequence was built for each RNA molecule. Non-functional sequences were discarded, and so were lower-count sequences lying one edit away from another sequence. On the basis of fitting two negative binomial distributions, barcode sub-clusters with fewer than 20% of the maximum read count were discarded. TCRdb took the public reads, trimmed them with fastp at Q25, ran MiXCR for clone calling and kept in-frame beta chains. Rows matching on CDR3 protein sequence are summarized as one entry with the most common DNA and genes. The V and J calls come from TCRdb's annotation, not from the publication. The sample table records about 630,000 distinct CDR3 sequences; roughly 25% of these occur just once. The top ten constitute 0.78% of the sample.

This clonotype was detected only a few times. It has no known antigen specificity. Base qualities were left out, and no much larger clone turns up one base away. Libraries of naive CD8 T cells were built from anywhere between about 17,000 and 1,000,000 sorted cells, with 10%, 30% or 50% of the purified RNA used. Naive CD8 T cells, defined as CD8+CD4-CCR7+CD45RA+, were FACS-sorted into RLT Plus buffer on a BD FACSAria II. To test detection sensitivity, Jurkat RNA equivalent to more than 9 TCR copies was spiked into samples of roughly 20,000-1,100,000 naive CD8 T cells. CD8 T cells were enriched with RosetteSep CD8+ T Cell Enrichment Cocktail and Ficoll-Paque, followed by ACK red cell lysis.

The specimen was naive CD8+ T cells from blood, with Jurkat cell RNA spiked in. The sample's cell subset or site label, in plain terms: FACS-sorted CD8+CD4-CCR7+CD45RA+ naive T cells. This clonotype was sampled from a human donor in good health. Some libraries in this study had Jurkat cell RNA spiked in. The V and J segments used are TRBV20-1 and TRBJ2-1; the D gene remains uncertain. The CDR3 reads as follows: CSARFGNEQFF. The DNA reads TGCAGTGCTAGGTTTGGAAATGAGCAGTTCTTC.